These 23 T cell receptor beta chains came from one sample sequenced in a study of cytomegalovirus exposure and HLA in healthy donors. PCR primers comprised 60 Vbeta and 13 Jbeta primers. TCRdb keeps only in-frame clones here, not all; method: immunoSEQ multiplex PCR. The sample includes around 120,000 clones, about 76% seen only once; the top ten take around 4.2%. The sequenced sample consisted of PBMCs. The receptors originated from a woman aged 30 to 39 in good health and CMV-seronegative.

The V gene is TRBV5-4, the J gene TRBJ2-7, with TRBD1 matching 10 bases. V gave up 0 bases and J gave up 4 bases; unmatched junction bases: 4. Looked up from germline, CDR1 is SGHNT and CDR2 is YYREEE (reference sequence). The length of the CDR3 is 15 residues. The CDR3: CASSLAGDRGYEQYF. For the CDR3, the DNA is TGTGCCAGCAGCTTGGCGGGGGACAGGGGTTACGAGCAGTACTTC.

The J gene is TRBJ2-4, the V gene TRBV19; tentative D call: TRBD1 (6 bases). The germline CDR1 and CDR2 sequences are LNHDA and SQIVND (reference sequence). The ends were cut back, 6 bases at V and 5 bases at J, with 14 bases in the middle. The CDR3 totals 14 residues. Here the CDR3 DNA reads TGTGCCAGTAGCCACAGGGATATCCAAAACATTCAGTACTTC. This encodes CASSHRDIQNIQYF.

The CDR3 protein is CASRIFATGENNEQFF. The DNA for the CDR3 is TGTGCCAGCAGAATATTTGCGACGGGAGAAAACAATGAGCAGTTCTTC. The chain carries TRBV11-3 and TRBJ2-1; tentatively, D is TRBD2 (6 bases). V lost 6 bases to trimming and J lost 5 bases, with 20 bases between them. Germline V CDR1 and CDR2: SGHNT, YENEEA. The CDR3 length is 16 residues.

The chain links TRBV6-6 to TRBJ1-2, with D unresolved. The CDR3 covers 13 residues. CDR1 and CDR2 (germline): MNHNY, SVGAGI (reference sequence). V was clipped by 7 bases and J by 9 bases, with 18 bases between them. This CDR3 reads CASTRLRAQSYTF. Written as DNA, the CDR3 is TGTGCCAGCACCCGTCTGAGGGCCCAGAGCTACACCTTC.

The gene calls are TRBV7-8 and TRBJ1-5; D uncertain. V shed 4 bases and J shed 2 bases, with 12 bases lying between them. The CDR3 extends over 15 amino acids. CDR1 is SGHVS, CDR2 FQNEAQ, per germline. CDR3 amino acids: CASSSERGGNQPQHF. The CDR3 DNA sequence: TGTGCCAGCAGCTCGGAGCGCGGTGGCAATCAGCCCCAGCATTTT.

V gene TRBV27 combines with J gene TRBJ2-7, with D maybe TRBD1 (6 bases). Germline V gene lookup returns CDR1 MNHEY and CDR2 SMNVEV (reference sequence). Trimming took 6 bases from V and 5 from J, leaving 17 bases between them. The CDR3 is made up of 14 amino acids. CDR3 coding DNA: TGTGCCAGCAGGTCGACAGGTGGTCAGAACGAGCAGTACTTC. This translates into CASRSTGGQNEQYF.

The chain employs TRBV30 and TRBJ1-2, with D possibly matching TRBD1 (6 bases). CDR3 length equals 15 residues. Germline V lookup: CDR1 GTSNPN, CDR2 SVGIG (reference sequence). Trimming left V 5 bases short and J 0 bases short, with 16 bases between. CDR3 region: CAWEGQGPSNYGYTF. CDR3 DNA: TGTGCCTGGGAAGGCCAGGGGCCATCTAACTATGGCTACACCTTC.

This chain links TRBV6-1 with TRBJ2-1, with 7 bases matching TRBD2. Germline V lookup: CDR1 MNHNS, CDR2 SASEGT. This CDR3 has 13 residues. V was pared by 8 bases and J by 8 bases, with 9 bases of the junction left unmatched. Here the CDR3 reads CASGLVDFDEQFF. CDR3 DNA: TGTGCCAGCGGACTAGTTGATTTCGATGAGCAGTTCTTC.

The CDR3 coding sequence is TGTGCCAGCAGCCCAAGGACTAGCGGGAACAATGAGCAGTTCTTC. As protein: CASSPRTSGNNEQFF. V usage is TRBV14 and J usage is TRBJ2-1; 12 bases align to TRBD2. Losses at the gene ends were 4 bases for V and 5 bases for J; bases not matched to a gene: 3. Germline V lookup: CDR1 SGHDN, CDR2 FVKESK. This CDR3 spans 15 amino acids. The full variable domain, rest sourced from reference TRBV14 and TRBJ2-1, is EAGVTQFPSHSVIEKGQTVTLRCDPISGHDNLYWYRRVMGKEIKFLLHFVKESKQDESGMPNNRFLAERTGGTYSTLKVQPAELEDSGVYFCASSPRTSGNNEQFFGPGTRLTVL.

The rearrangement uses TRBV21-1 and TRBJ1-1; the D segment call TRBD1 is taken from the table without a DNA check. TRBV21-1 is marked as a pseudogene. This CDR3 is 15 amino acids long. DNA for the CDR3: TGTGCCAGCGGCTTTCTCGACAGGCGGGACACTGAAGCTTTCTTT. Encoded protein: CASGFLDRRDTEAFF.

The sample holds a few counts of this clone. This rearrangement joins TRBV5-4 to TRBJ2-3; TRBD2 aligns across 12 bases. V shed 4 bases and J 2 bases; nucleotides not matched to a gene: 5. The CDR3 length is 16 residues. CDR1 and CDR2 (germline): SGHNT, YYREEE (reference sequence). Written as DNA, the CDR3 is TGTGCCAGCAGCAAACGGACTAGCGGGGACACAGATACGCAGTATTTT. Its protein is CASSKRTSGDTDTQYF.

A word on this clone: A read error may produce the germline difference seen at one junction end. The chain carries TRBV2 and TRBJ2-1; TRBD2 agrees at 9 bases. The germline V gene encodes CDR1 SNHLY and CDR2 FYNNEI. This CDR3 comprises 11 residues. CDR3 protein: CASNRGLALVF. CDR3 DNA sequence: TGTGCCAGCAACCGGGGACTAGCTTTAGTCTTC.

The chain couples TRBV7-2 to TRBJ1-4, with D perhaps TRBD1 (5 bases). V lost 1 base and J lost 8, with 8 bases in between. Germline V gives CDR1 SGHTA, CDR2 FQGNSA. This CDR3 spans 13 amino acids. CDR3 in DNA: TGTGCCAGCAGCTTAGGGGGCTGGGAAAAACTGTTTTTT. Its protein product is CASSLGGWEKLFF.

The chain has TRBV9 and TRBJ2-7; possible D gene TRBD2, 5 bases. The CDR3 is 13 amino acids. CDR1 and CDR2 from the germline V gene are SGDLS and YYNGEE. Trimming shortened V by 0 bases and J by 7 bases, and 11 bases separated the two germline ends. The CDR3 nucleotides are TGTGCCAGCAGCGTAGCCTCCTCGGGAGAGCAGTACTTC. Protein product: CASSVASSGEQYF.

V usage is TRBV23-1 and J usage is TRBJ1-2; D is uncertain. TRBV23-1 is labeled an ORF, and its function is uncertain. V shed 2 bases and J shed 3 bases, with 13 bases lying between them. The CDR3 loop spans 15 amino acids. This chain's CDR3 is CASSQQKDGDYGYTF. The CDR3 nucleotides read TGCGCCAGCAGTCAACAGAAGGACGGGGACTATGGCTACACCTTC.

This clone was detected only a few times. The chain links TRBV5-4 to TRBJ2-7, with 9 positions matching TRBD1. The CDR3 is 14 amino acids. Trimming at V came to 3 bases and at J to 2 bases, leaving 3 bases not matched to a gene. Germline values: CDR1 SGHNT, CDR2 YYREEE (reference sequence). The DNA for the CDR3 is TGTGCCAGCAGCTCCTGGACAGGGGCCTACGAGCAGTACTTC. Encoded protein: CASSSWTGAYEQYF.

In DNA, the CDR3 is TGTGCCATCAGTGAGTCGGGAGCTAGCGGGAACCCCCAAGAGACCCAGTACTTC. This translates into CAISESGASGNPQETQYF. This chain connects TRBV10-3 to TRBJ2-5; 9 bases line up with TRBD2. The CDR3 runs 18 residues. J gave up 1 base and V 0 bases, and 9 bases lay outside the gene matches. Per germline, CDR1 ENHRY and CDR2 SYGVKD.

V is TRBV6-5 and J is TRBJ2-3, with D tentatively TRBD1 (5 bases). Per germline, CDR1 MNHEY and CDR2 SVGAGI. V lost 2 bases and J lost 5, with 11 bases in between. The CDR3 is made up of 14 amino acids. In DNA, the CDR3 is TGTGCCAGCAGTTACGATACAGGCCGAGATACGCAGTATTTT. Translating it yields CASSYDTGRDTQYF.

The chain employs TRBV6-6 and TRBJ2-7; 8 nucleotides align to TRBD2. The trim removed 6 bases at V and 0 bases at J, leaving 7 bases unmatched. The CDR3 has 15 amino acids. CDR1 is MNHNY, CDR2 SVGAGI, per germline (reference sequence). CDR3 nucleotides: TGTGCCAGCAGCGGGACTAGTTCTGCCTCCTACGAGCAGTACTTC. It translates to CASSGTSSASYEQYF.

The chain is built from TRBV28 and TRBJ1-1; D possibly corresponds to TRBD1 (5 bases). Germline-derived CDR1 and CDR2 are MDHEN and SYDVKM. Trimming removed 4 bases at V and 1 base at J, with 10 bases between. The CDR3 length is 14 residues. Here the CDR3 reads CASSSTTGNTEAFF. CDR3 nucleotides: TGTGCCAGCAGTTCTACCACAGGGAACACTGAAGCTTTCTTT.

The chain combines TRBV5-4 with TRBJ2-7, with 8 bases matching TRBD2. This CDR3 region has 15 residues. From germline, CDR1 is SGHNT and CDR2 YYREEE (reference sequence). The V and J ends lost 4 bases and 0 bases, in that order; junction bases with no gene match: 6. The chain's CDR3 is CASSPSGSYSYEQYF. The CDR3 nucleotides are TGTGCCAGCAGCCCGAGCGGGAGCTACTCCTACGAGCAGTACTTC.

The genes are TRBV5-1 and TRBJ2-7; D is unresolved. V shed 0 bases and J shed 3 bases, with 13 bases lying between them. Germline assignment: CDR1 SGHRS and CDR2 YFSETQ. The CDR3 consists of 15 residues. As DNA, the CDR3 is TGCGCCAGCAGCTTGGCCGGAAGGAGAGGCTACGAGCAGTACTTC. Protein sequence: CASSLAGRRGYEQYF.

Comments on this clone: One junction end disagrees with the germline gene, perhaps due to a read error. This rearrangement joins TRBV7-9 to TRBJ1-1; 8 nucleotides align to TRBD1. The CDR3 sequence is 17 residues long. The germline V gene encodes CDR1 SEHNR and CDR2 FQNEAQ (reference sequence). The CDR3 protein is CSSSHPAGTGVNTEAFF. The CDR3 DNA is TGTTCCAGCAGCCACCCCGCAGGGACAGGAGTGAACACTGAAGCTTTCTTT.